Shown below are 31 T cell receptor beta chains from a single sample sequenced in a study of T cell responses to AZD1222 COVID-19 vaccine. Method: immunoSEQ multiplex PCR; TCRdb's copy keeps in-frame clones and lacks some. The sample yields roughly 140,000 clones, more than 70% seen once. The input for sequencing was peripheral blood, taken on day 0 of AZD1222 vaccination. The receptors were gathered from an adult in good health.

This clone was counted once. V gene TRBV28 combines with J gene TRBJ1-6; D is unresolved. CDR1 MDHEN and CDR2 SYDVKM come from the germline V gene. CDR3 length: 14 residues. V lost 8 bases and J 9 bases, leaving 17 bases between the germline ends. For the CDR3, the DNA is TGTGCCAGCGTAACCGGGATCAGTACTTCACCCCTCCACTTT. It yields the protein CASVTGISTSPLHF.

The V gene is TRBV7-6, the J gene TRBJ2-7; D is undetermined. Trimming left V 1 base short and J 0 bases short, with 1 base between. Germline-derived CDR1 and CDR2 are SGHVS and FNYEAQ. This CDR3 spans 12 amino acids. Here the CDR3 reads CASSLGSYEQYF. The CDR3 nucleotides are TGTGCCAGCAGCTTAGGCTCCTACGAGCAGTACTTC.

The chain employs TRBV7-9 and TRBJ2-3; TRBD2 agrees at 10 bases. The CDR3 is 16 residues long. Germline V gives CDR1 SEHNR, CDR2 FQNEAQ (reference sequence). The trim removed 0 bases at V and 4 bases at J, leaving 4 bases unmatched. The CDR3 is CASSLASGGPPDTQYF. DNA of the CDR3: TGTGCCAGCAGCTTAGCTAGCGGGGGGCCCCCAGATACGCAGTATTTT.

V and J are TRBV30 and TRBJ1-5, with TRBD1 as a possible D gene (5 bases). CDR3 length: 16 amino acids. Germline values: CDR1 GTSNPN, CDR2 SVGIG (reference sequence). Trimming took off 1 base at V and 7 bases at J, with 20 bases between the two ends. The CDR3 protein is CAWSANRGFGAQPQHF. The DNA for the CDR3 is TGTGCCTGGAGTGCCAACCGCGGATTTGGGGCCCAGCCCCAGCATTTT.

This clone was seen once. V gene TRBV4-3 combines with J gene TRBJ1-5; D is uncertain. V was clipped by 1 base and J by 0 bases, with 7 bases between them. The CDR3 length is 15 residues. Germline lookup yields CDR1 LGHNA and CDR2 YSLEER. CDR3 sequence reads: CASSQGRYSNQPQHF. The CDR3 coding sequence is TGCGCCAGCAGCCAAGGACGGTATAGCAATCAGCCCCAGCATTTT.

J is TRBJ2-7 and V is TRBV7-9; 8 positions agree with TRBD2. This CDR3 has 14 amino acids. V gave up 5 bases and J gave up 0 bases; unmatched junction bases: 3. Germline assignment: CDR1 SEHNR and CDR2 FQNEAQ (reference sequence). The CDR3 region is CASSPRGDSYEQYF. CDR3 in DNA: TGTGCCAGCAGCCCGCGGGGGGACTCCTACGAGCAGTACTTC.

This sequence joins TRBV7-3 and TRBJ2-3, with D possibly being TRBD1 (5 bases). Germline-derived CDR1 and CDR2 are SGHTA and FQGTGA. The CDR3 runs to 15 residues. The ends were cut back, 1 base at V and 0 bases at J, with 8 bases in the middle. As DNA, the CDR3 is TGTGCCAGCAGCTTAAGTTCAGGGAGCACAGATACGCAGTATTTT. Amino acids: CASSLSSGSTDTQYF.

As concerns this clone: The sample has other DNA sequences that encode this CDR3 too. The chain is built from TRBV2 and TRBJ1-2, with 10 bases lining up with TRBD1. Germline loops: CDR1 SNHLY, CDR2 FYNNEI. V trimming: 6 bases; J trimming: 6 bases; junction bases outside the gene matches: 1. This CDR3 spans 12 amino acids. Written as DNA, the CDR3 is TGTGCCAGCAGCGGGACAGGGGATGGCTACACCTTC. As protein: CASSGTGDGYTF.

This clone was recorded only once. The chain employs TRBV6-5 and TRBJ1-3; D may be TRBD1 (5 bases). CDR1 MNHEY and CDR2 SVGAGI come from the germline V gene. The V and J ends lost 0 bases and 2 bases respectively, with 8 bases between them. The CDR3 loop spans 15 amino acids. CDR3 amino acids: CASSYSGPAGNTIYF. CDR3 nucleotides: TGTGCCAGCAGTTACTCGGGGCCTGCTGGAAACACCATATATTTT.

This clone was observed once. The chain recombines TRBV29-1 with TRBJ1-1; no reliable D call. Trimming took 3 bases from V and 4 from J, leaving 6 bases between them. Germline V gives CDR1 SQVTM, CDR2 ANQGSEA. The CDR3 is made up of 11 amino acids. The CDR3 DNA sequence: TGCAGCGTTGACGGATCCACTGAAGCTTTCTTT. This sequence encodes CSVDGSTEAFF.

The sample holds one count of this clone. The chain is built from TRBV5-6 and TRBJ2-7; D may match TRBD1 or TRBD2 (5 bases each). V was clipped by 0 bases and J by 6 bases, with 10 bases between them. CDR3 size: 13 residues. CDR1 SGHDT and CDR2 YYEEEE come from the germline V gene. The DNA of the CDR3 is TGTGCCAGCAGCTTGGGAGGGGCCGGCGAGCAGTACTTC. This codes for CASSLGGAGEQYF.

The genes are TRBV3-1 (or the pseudogene TRBV3-2) and TRBJ2-2; either TRBD1 or TRBD2 may supply D (7 bases each). The CDR3 is made up of 15 amino acids. CDR1 and CDR2 (germline): LGHDT, YNNKEL (reference sequence). V was trimmed by 4 bases and J by 6 bases, leaving 15 bases between them. The CDR3 loop reads CASSPGRGRAGELFF. The CDR3, as DNA: TGTGCCAGCAGCCCCGGCAGGGGGAGGGCCGGGGAGCTGTTTTTT.

The chain employs TRBV9 and TRBJ2-3; 12 nucleotides line up with TRBD1. Germline loops: CDR1 SGDLS, CDR2 YYNGEE. V dropped 4 bases and J dropped 4; count of bases not matched to a gene: 4. This CDR3 region has 15 residues. This CDR3 is CASSRGQGAPDTQYF. DNA of the CDR3: TGTGCCAGCAGCCGGGGACAGGGGGCCCCAGATACGCAGTATTTT.

The V gene is TRBV7-9, the J gene TRBJ1-2; D uncertain. Germline V gene lookup returns CDR1 SEHNR and CDR2 FQNEAQ (reference sequence). Trimming left V 2 bases short and J 8 bases short, with 6 bases between. This CDR3 contains 11 residues. For the CDR3, the DNA is TGTGCCAGCAGCTTATTAGCCGGCTACACCTTC. This translates into CASSLLAGYTF.

This clone was recorded once. V usage is TRBV18 and J usage is TRBJ1-5; D is perhaps TRBD1 (5 bases). This CDR3 contains 13 residues. Germline assignment: CDR1 KGHSH and CDR2 LQKENI. Between the trimmed V and J ends, which lost 5 bases and 7 bases, there was a span of 12 bases. CDR3 DNA: TGTGCCAGCTCAGACGGCGGGGGACAGCCCCAGCATTTT. It is translated as CASSDGGGQPQHF.

This clone was picked up one time. The chain carries TRBV6-5 and TRBJ1-3; no reliable D call. Deletions cut 7 bases from V and 2 bases from J, with 9 bases between. The CDR3 covers 13 residues. Germline V gene lookup returns CDR1 MNHEY and CDR2 SVGAGI. The CDR3, as DNA: TGTGCCAGCACACCCCGCGCTGGAAACACCATATATTTT. Translation: CASTPRAGNTIYF.

The CDR3 protein is CASSSETGTVRQPQHF. CDR3 bases: TGTGCCAGCAGCTCGGAAACTGGGACAGTGCGACAGCCCCAGCATTTT. The gene calls are TRBV7-8 and TRBJ1-5; 7 nucleotides agree with TRBD1. The CDR3 length is 16 residues. Germline V gene sequence: CDR1 SGHVS, CDR2 FQNEAQ. The J segment lost 7 bases and the V segment lost 4 bases, leaving 13 bases of the junction unmatched. The full variable domain, its missing parts supplied by reference TRBV7-8 and TRBJ1-5, is GAGVSQSPRYKVAKRGQDVALRCDPISGHVSLFWYQQALGQGPEFLTYFQNEAQLDKSGLPSDRFFAERPEGSVSTLKIQRTQQEDSAVYLCASSSETGTVRQPQHFGDGTRLSIL.

This clone occurred once. The gene calls are TRBV3-1 (or the pseudogene TRBV3-2) and TRBJ1-5; D remains ambiguous. The CDR3 is made up of 13 amino acids. V was cut by 2 bases and J by 1 base, with 3 bases left in between. The V gene's germline CDR1 is LGHDT and CDR2 YNNKEL (reference sequence). CDR3 DNA: TGTGCCAGCAGCCAAATGAGCAATCAGCCCCAGCATTTT. Its translation is CASSQMSNQPQHF.

This clone showed up just once. The chain has TRBV5-5 and TRBJ2-3; 11 bases fit TRBD2. The CDR3 totals 16 residues. Germline CDR1 reads SGHKS; CDR2 reads YYEKEE (reference sequence). V lost 3 bases, J lost 6 bases, and 9 bases stayed unmatched. The DNA for the CDR3 is TGTGCCAGCAGCTCCAACTTAGCGGGGGGGCAGGATACGCAGTATTTT. Translating gives CASSSNLAGGQDTQYF. The full variable domain, its missing parts supplied by reference TRBV5-5 and TRBJ2-3, is DAGVTQSPTHLIKTRGQQVTLRCSPISGHKSVSWYQQVLGQGPQFIFQYYEKEERGRGNFPDRFSARQFPNYSSELNVNALLLGDSALYLCASSSNLAGGQDTQYFGPGTRLTVL.

In regard to this clone: Other DNA sequences within the sample encode an identical CDR3. The J gene is TRBJ1-5, the V gene TRBV18, with D perhaps matching TRBD1 (5 bases). The V end lost 6 bases, the J end lost 5 bases, and 11 bases lay between the germline ends. The CDR3 sequence is 13 residues long. CDR1 is KGHSH, CDR2 LQKENI, per germline. In DNA, the CDR3 is TGTGCCAGCTCGCCGGGGCAGGATCAGCCCCAGCATTTT. Translating gives CASSPGQDQPQHF.

At least ten counts were recorded for this clone. This chain connects TRBV7-8 to TRBJ1-4; TRBD1 matches at 9 bases. Trimming took 5 bases from V and 6 from J; bases not matched to a gene: 7. This CDR3 region has 15 residues. The germline V gene encodes CDR1 SGHVS and CDR2 FQNEAQ. The CDR3 DNA is TGTGCCAGCAGCGACAGGGACAGGGAGGATGAAAAACTGTTTTTT. Encoded protein: CASSDRDREDEKLFF.

Here the CDR3 DNA reads TGCGCCAGCAGTCGGGGGCATTCGACTAATGAAAAACTGTTTTTT. Protein: CASSRGHSTNEKLFF. The chain carries TRBV4-3 and TRBJ1-4, with D possibly being TRBD1 (6 bases). V gave up 6 bases and J gave up 2 bases, with 13 bases separating them. Germline V gives CDR1 LGHNA, CDR2 YSLEER. The CDR3 length is 15 residues.

V and J are TRBV27 and TRBJ1-5, with 9 bases fitting TRBD1. Trimming took 5 bases from V and 2 from J; bases not matched to a gene: 10. The CDR3 runs 17 residues. CDR1 and CDR2 (germline): MNHEY, SMNVEV (reference sequence). CDR3 protein: CASSLLGQGTGNQPQHF. CDR3 in DNA: TGTGCCAGCAGTCTATTGGGACAGGGAACGGGCAATCAGCCCCAGCATTTT.

This sequence joins TRBV6-5 and TRBJ1-1; perhaps TRBD1 as D (5 bases). V was trimmed by 4 bases and J by 2 bases, leaving 8 bases between them. Germline V gene sequence: CDR1 MNHEY, CDR2 SVGAGI. The CDR3 extends over 13 amino acids. CDR3 sequence reads: CASSSDINTEAFF. The CDR3, as DNA: TGTGCCAGCAGTTCGGACATTAACACTGAAGCTTTCTTT.

The chain has TRBV2 and TRBJ1-3; D call uncertain. The germline V gene has CDR1 SNHLY and CDR2 FYNNEI. This CDR3 has 12 amino acids. Trimming pared 7 bases from V and 2 bases from J, leaving 6 bases between. CDR3 protein: CASTPPGNTIYF. Here the CDR3 DNA reads TGTGCCAGCACTCCGCCTGGAAACACCATATATTTT.

There are a few counts of this clone. The chain has TRBV19 and TRBJ2-5; TRBD1 agrees at 9 bases. This CDR3 comprises 15 residues. The V gene end was trimmed by 8 bases and the J gene end by 1 base; junction bases not matched to a gene: 8. Germline CDR1 is LNHDA and CDR2 is SQIVND (reference sequence). The CDR3 spells CASDRGYAAQETQYF. The CDR3 DNA sequence: TGTGCCAGTGACAGGGGGTACGCTGCCCAAGAGACCCAGTACTTC.

The chain links TRBV5-1 to TRBJ2-7, with D possibly matching TRBD1 (5 bases). Germline CDR1 SGHRS, CDR2 YFSETQ. The length of the CDR3 is 16 residues. V lost 0 bases and J lost 2, with 15 bases in between. The CDR3 bases are TGCGCCAGCAGCTTGGCCACGACAGCAAGTACCTACGAGCAGTACTTC. Translating gives CASSLATTASTYEQYF.

V gene TRBV3-1 (or the pseudogene TRBV3-2) combines with J gene TRBJ1-6; D is ambiguous. The V end lost 4 bases, the J end lost 10 bases, and 14 bases lay between the germline ends. Germline-derived CDR1 and CDR2 are LGHDT and YNNKEL (reference sequence). The CDR3 has 14 amino acids. The DNA for the CDR3 is TGTGCCAGCAGCCCGTACGGGAGTAACTCACCCCTCCACTTT. Protein sequence: CASSPYGSNSPLHF.

This chain joins TRBV4-1 and TRBJ1-2; TRBD1 matches 9 bases. CDR3 length: 15 amino acids. The trim removed 0 bases at V and 2 bases at J, leaving 1 base unmatched. Germline V gene data show CDR1 as MGHRA and CDR2 as YSYEKL. The CDR3 loop reads CASSQEGTGNYGYTF. CDR3 sequence (DNA): TGCGCCAGCAGCCAAGAGGGGACAGGGAACTATGGCTACACCTTC.

This clone was recorded a few times. V gene TRBV28 combines with J gene TRBJ1-5; D unresolved. The ends were cut back, 5 bases at V and 7 bases at J, with 27 bases in the middle. Germline CDR1 is MDHEN and CDR2 is SYDVKM. CDR3 length equals 18 residues. The CDR3 region is CASSPKTRRSGLGQPQHF. The CDR3 DNA sequence: TGTGCCAGCAGTCCTAAGACCCGCCGCTCCGGCCTAGGGCAGCCCCAGCATTTT. The whole variable domain, filled in from reference TRBV28 and TRBJ1-5, reads DVKVTQSSRYLVKRTGEKVFLECVQDMDHENMFWYRQDPGLGLRLIYFSYDVKMKEKGDIPEGYSVSREKKERFSLILESASTNQTSMYLCASSPKTRRSGLGQPQHFGDGTRLSIL.

The chain carries TRBV19 and TRBJ1-2; tentative D call: TRBD1 (5 bases). The CDR3 has 18 residues. CDR1 and CDR2 (germline): LNHDA, SQIVND (reference sequence). Deletions cut 3 bases from V and 1 base from J, with 21 bases between. CDR3 coding DNA: TGTGCCAGTAGTATCCTACGTACATCCGGCGGGGGTAACTATGGCTACACCTTC. Its protein product is CASSILRTSGGGNYGYTF.